These 5 T cell receptor beta chains were all obtained from the same sample, sequenced in a study of cytomegalovirus exposure and HLA in healthy donors. The PCR made use of 60 Vbeta and 13 Jbeta primers. Using immunoSEQ multiplex PCR, the repertoire was profiled, and TCRdb retains in-frame clones only, with some absent. This table holds 150,000 to 200,000 clones, just over 75% found once. Sequenced sample: PBMCs. These receptors came from a woman aged 40 to 49 in good health and CMV-seronegative.

V gene TRBV5-1 combines with J gene TRBJ2-7, with unresolved D. The CDR3 loop spans 12 amino acids. Trimming removed 3 bases at V and 4 bases at J, with 8 bases between. CDR1 is SGHRS and CDR2 is YFSETQ in the germline V gene. The CDR3 sequence: CASSSSLYEQYF. CDR3 nucleotide sequence: TGCGCCAGCAGCTCGTCCCTTTACGAGCAGTACTTC.

This chain joins TRBV15 and TRBJ1-5; the D gene is possibly TRBD1 (5 bases). Trimming removed 5 bases from V and 6 bases from J, with 14 bases in between. CDR1 and CDR2 (germline): LNHNV, YYDKDF (reference sequence). The CDR3 contains 14 residues. The chain's CDR3 is CATSQANGGQPQHF. The CDR3 DNA reads as TGTGCCACCAGCCAAGCTAACGGGGGTCAGCCCCAGCATTTT.

This clone has only a few counts. The chain carries TRBV5-4 and TRBJ1-4; D gene ambiguous. This CDR3 comprises 14 residues. Per the germline V gene, CDR1 is SGHNT and CDR2 is YYREEE (reference sequence). V shed 2 bases and J shed 6 bases, with 11 bases lying between them. In nucleotides, the CDR3 is TGTGCCAGCAGCTTCGGCGGGAGGGATGAAAAACTGTTTTTT. Translating gives CASSFGGRDEKLFF.

This chain joins TRBV5-1 and TRBJ2-1; D is unclear. In germline, CDR1 is SGHRS, CDR2 YFSETQ. V was shortened by 0 bases and J by 5 bases, with 6 bases between the two germline ends. CDR3 length: 13 amino acids. The CDR3 here is CASSLVTDNEQFF. CDR3 nucleotide sequence: TGCGCCAGCAGCTTGGTAACGGACAATGAGCAGTTCTTC.

This clone has only one observation. The chain joins TRBV5-1 to TRBJ2-2; 13 bases line up with TRBD2. J was trimmed by 3 bases and V by 3 bases; bases with no gene match: 8. The CDR3 spans 18 residues. Germline loops: CDR1 SGHRS, CDR2 YFSETQ. DNA of the CDR3: TGCGCCAGCAGCTCCCGGACTAGCGGGAGAGGGGACACCGGGGAGCTGTTTTTT. Protein product: CASSSRTSGRGDTGELFF.